This TCR beta chain was obtained from a study of regulatory dendritic cells for organ transplantation. This CDR3 has 16 residues. Germline V gene lookup returns CDR1 SNHLY and CDR2 FYNNEI. Germline trimming cut 6 bases from V and 1 base from J; bases unmatched to any gene: 9. Libraries were prepared by immunoSEQ multiplex PCR; TCRdb keeps only in-frame clonotypes and omits some of them. The table shows 29,000 or so clones, with almost 80% occurring only once. The material sequenced was memory CD4+ T cells from blood. The subset was: CD45RO+ memory T cells. The receptor was isolated from a human donor in good health. The chain is built from TRBV2 and TRBJ2-5; TRBD1 aligns across 9 bases. The chain's CDR3 is CASSPGQGNGQETQYF. The DNA of the CDR3 is TGTGCCAGCAGCCCCGGACAGGGGAATGGCCAAGAGACCCAGTACTTC. The full variable domain, in which reference TRBV2 and TRBJ2-5 provide the parts outside the CDR3, is EPEVTQTPSHQVTQMGQEVILRCVPISNHLYFYWYRQILGQKVEFLVSFYNNEISEKSEIFDDQFSVERPDGSNFTLKIRSTKLEDSAMYFCASSPGQGNGQETQYFGPGTRLLVL.